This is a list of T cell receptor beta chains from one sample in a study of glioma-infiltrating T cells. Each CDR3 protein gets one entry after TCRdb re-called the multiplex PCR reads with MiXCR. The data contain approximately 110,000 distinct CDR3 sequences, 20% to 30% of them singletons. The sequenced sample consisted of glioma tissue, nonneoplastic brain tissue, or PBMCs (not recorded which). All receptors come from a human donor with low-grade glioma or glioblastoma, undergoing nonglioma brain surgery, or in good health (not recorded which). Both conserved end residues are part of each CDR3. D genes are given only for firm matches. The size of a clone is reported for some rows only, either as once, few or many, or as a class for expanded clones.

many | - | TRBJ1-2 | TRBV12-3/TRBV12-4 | TGTGCCAGCAGCTTCCCAAGGGGTTTTAACTATGGCTACACCTTC | CASSFPRGFNYGYTF
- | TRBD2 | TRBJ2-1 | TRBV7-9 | TGTGCCAGCAGCTCCCTAGCGGGGAGGAGGAATGAGCAGTTCTTC | CASSSLAGRRNEQFF
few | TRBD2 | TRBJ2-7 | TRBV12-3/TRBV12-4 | TGTGCCAGCAGTCCCCGGACTAGCGGGAAGGAGCAGTACTTC | CASSPRTSGKEQYF
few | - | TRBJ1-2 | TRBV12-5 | TGTGCTAGTGGTTTAGAACTCGGGGAGAGCTATGGCTACACCTTC | CASGLELGESYGYTF
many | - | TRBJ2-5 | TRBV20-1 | TGCAGTGCTAATCCCCTAGCGTACCAAGAGACCCAGTACTTC | CSANPLAYQETQYF
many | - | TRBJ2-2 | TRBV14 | TGTGCCAGCAGCCAAGACTCAGGCCTTACCGGGGAGCTGTTTTTT | CASSQDSGLTGELFF
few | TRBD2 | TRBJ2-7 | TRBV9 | TGTGCCAGCAGCGTTCGACTAGCGGGAGCCAACGAGCAGTACTTC | CASSVRLAGANEQYF
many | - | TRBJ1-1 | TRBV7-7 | TGTGCCAGCAGTCGGGAGAGGGCGGGGAACACTGAAGCTTTCTTT | CASSRERAGNTEAFF
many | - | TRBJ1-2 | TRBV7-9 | TGTGCCAGCAGCCGGCCGGGCCTCGGCTACACCTTC | CASSRPGLGYTF
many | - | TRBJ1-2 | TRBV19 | TGTGCCAGTAGTGCCGACAGGAACTATGGCTACACCTTC | CASSADRNYGYTF
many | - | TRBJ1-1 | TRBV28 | TGTGCCAGCAGTCCCCACAGGACGGCCACTGAAGCTTTCTTT | CASSPHRTATEAFF
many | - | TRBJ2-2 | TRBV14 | TGTGCCAGCAGCCACTCAGGGGGGTACACCGGGGAGCTGTTTTTT | CASSHSGGYTGELFF
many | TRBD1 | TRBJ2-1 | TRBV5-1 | TGCGCCAGCAGCGCTGGGACAGGGTCCTACATGCAACAATCCTACAATGAGCAGTTCTTC | CASSAGTGSYMQQSYNEQFF
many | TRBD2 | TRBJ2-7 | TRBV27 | TGTGCCAGCAGTTGGACTAGCGGGAGGGCTGGGGAGCAGTACTTC | CASSWTSGRAGEQYF
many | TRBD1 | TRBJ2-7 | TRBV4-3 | TGCGCCAGCAGCCTTGATGAGACAGGGGGCTACGAGCAGTACTTC | CASSLDETGGYEQYF
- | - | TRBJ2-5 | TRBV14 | TGTGCCAGCAGCCAAGATGGGTGGATCATCGAGACCCAGTACTTC | CASSQDGWIIETQYF
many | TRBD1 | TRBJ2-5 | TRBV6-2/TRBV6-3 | TGTGCCAGCAGTTATCTCGGGACAGGAGAACAAGAGACCCAGTACTTC | CASSYLGTGEQETQYF
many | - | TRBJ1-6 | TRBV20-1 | TGCAGTGCTCAACCTCATCCGAGGTCCCTCCACTTT | CSAQPHPRSLHF
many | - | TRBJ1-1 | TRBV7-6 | TGTGCCAGCAGCGGGGAGACAGCGAACACTGAAGCTTTCTTT | CASSGETANTEAFF
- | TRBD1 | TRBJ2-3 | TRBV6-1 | TGTGCCATCAGTGAGGCCTGGACAGGGCCTAGCACAGATACGCAGTATTTT | CAISEAWTGPSTDTQYF
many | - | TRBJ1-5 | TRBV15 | TGTGCCACCAGTCACGACATGGACTATCAGCCCCAGCATTTT | CATSHDMDYQPQHF
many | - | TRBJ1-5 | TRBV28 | TGTGCCAGCATGATCGGCCAGCCCCAGCATTTT | CASMIGQPQHF
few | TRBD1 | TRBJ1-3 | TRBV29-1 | TGCAGCGTTTATGATACCGGGACAGGGGGGGAGAGAAACACCATATATTTT | CSVYDTGTGGERNTIYF
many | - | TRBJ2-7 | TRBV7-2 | TGTGCCAGCAGCTTAGGTCAGGTCGAGTACTACGAGCAGTACTTC | CASSLGQVEYYEQYF
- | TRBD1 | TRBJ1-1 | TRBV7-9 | TGTGCCAGCAGTCCCGGGACAGGCTTTCTTGGAGCTTTCTTT | CASSPGTGFLGAFF
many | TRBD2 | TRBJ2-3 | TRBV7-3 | TGTGCCAGCAGCTTAACACTAGCGGCAACAGATACGCAGTATTTT | CASSLTLAATDTQYF
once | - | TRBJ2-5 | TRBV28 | TGTGACAGCCGTTTCCACACTAGTTTGGCTGAGATGCAGTACTTC | CDSRFHTSLAEMQYF